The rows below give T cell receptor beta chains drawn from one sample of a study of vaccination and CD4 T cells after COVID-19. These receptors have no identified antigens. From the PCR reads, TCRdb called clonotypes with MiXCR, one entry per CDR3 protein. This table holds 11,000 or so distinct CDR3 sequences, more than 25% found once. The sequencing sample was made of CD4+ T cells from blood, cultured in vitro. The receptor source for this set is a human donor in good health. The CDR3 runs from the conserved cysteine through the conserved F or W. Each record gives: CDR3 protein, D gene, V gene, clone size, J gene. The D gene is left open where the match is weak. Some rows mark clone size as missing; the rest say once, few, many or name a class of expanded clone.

CDR3aa: CSAIRGETQYF
d_gene: NA
v_gene: TRBV20-1
abundance: few
j_gene: TRBJ2-5

CDR3aa: CASSQLGLQPQHF
d_gene: NA
v_gene: TRBV27
abundance: NA
j_gene: TRBJ1-5

CDR3aa: CASKLAGFYNEQFF
d_gene: TRBD2
v_gene: TRBV10-1
abundance: few
j_gene: TRBJ2-1

CDR3aa: CASSALAGGAYEQYF
d_gene: TRBD2
v_gene: TRBV5-1
abundance: NA
j_gene: TRBJ2-7

CDR3aa: CASSPMAGVGYEQYF
d_gene: NA
v_gene: TRBV7-8
abundance: NA
j_gene: TRBJ2-7

CDR3aa: CASSYADSEAFF
d_gene: NA
v_gene: TRBV6-2/TRBV6-3
abundance: NA
j_gene: TRBJ1-1

CDR3aa: CASSFGPPQGNSPLHF
d_gene: NA
v_gene: TRBV12-3/TRBV12-4
abundance: few
j_gene: TRBJ1-6

CDR3aa: CAWSVLYGGSTEQYF
d_gene: TRBD2
v_gene: TRBV30
abundance: NA
j_gene: TRBJ2-7

CDR3aa: CSVVRVGDEQFF
d_gene: NA
v_gene: TRBV29-1
abundance: NA
j_gene: TRBJ2-1

CDR3aa: CAIGTGITPYGYTF
d_gene: TRBD1
v_gene: TRBV10-3
abundance: few
j_gene: TRBJ1-2

CDR3aa: CASSGGASTNYGYTF
d_gene: NA
v_gene: TRBV12-3/TRBV12-4
abundance: NA
j_gene: TRBJ1-2

CDR3aa: CASSIAGAGQETQYF
d_gene: NA
v_gene: TRBV5-1
abundance: NA
j_gene: TRBJ2-5

CDR3aa: CASSLSGSNQPQHF
d_gene: NA
v_gene: TRBV27
abundance: few
j_gene: TRBJ1-5

CDR3aa: CSAKRTSTGELFF
d_gene: NA
v_gene: TRBV20-1
abundance: NA
j_gene: TRBJ2-2

CDR3aa: CSARAGREYTYNEQFF
d_gene: TRBD2
v_gene: TRBV20-1
abundance: few
j_gene: TRBJ2-1

CDR3aa: CASSFTGGPDTEAFF
d_gene: TRBD1
v_gene: TRBV7-9
abundance: few
j_gene: TRBJ1-1

CDR3aa: CASSQGPSGRVQGGSQYF
d_gene: TRBD2
v_gene: TRBV4-2
abundance: NA
j_gene: TRBJ2-5